This is a list of T cell receptor beta chains from one sample in a study of CD8 T cells in Susac syndrome. Each CDR3 protein gets one entry after TCRdb re-called the immunoSEQ multiplex PCR reads with MiXCR. Of 250,000 to 300,000 distinct CDR3 sequences listed, about 88% are singletons. Sample: CD8+ T cells from PBMCs. The receptor source for this set is a human donor with multiple sclerosis. Both conserved end residues are part of each CDR3. D genes are given only for firm matches. Not all rows give a size; the values are once, few, many and, for expanded clones, a class.

v_call	clone_size	j_call	d_call	cdr3_aa	cdr3_nt
TRBV29-1	.	TRBJ2-3	TRBD1	CSADRVDTQYF	TGCAGCGCGGACAGGGTGGATACGCAGTATTTT
TRBV20-1	.	TRBJ2-1	.	CSARLVDEQFF	TGCAGTGCTAGATTGGTCGATGAGCAGTTCTTC
TRBV2	.	TRBJ2-6	.	CAATQGPPSGANVLTF	TGTGCCGCCACCCAGGGACCTCCGTCTGGGGCCAACGTCCTGACTTTC
TRBV28	.	TRBJ2-7	.	CATSIGRTYEQYF	TGTGCCACCTCCATAGGCAGAACCTACGAGCAGTACTTC
TRBV10-3	.	TRBJ2-3	.	CAIASGASTDTQYF	TGTGCCATCGCGAGCGGTGCTAGCACAGATACGCAGTATTTT
TRBV30	.	TRBJ1-1	.	CACADPGPGTEAFF	TGTGCCTGCGCGGACCCAGGGCCGGGCACTGAAGCTTTCTTT
TRBV25-1	.	TRBJ1-1	.	CASSEGRTNTEAFF	TGTGCCAGCAGTGAAGGAAGGACGAACACTGAAGCTTTCTTT
TRBV7-9	.	TRBJ1-1	.	CASSSTVGAMGTEAFF	TGTGCCAGCAGCTCCACAGTAGGGGCGATGGGAACTGAAGCTTTCTTT
TRBV15	.	TRBJ2-5	.	CATSSYRGGGETQYF	TGTGCCACCAGCAGCTACAGGGGTGGGGGGGAGACCCAGTACTTC
TRBV9	.	TRBJ1-1	TRBD1	CASSPERDSKNTEAFF	TGTGCCAGCAGCCCGGAGAGGGACAGTAAAAACACTGAAGCTTTCTTT
TRBV29-1	.	TRBJ1-1	.	CSVPGVAVREAFF	TGCAGCGTTCCGGGGGTGGCAGTCCGTGAAGCTTTCTTT
TRBV6-4	once	TRBJ1-5	.	CASSERASSSQPQHF	TGTGCCAGCAGTGAAAGGGCATCGTCGAGTCAGCCCCAGCATTTT
TRBV7-3	.	TRBJ2-3	TRBD2	CASSLSLGLAKDDTQYF	TGTGCCAGCAGCTTATCCCTAGGACTAGCAAAGGACGATACGCAGTATTTT
TRBV30	.	TRBJ2-3	.	CAWAQENTQYF	TGTGCCTGGGCCCAAGAGAATACGCAGTATTTT
TRBV6-1	.	TRBJ2-2	TRBD1	CASSQPGTGNTGELFF	TGTGCCAGCAGCCAACCCGGGACAGGAAACACCGGGGAGCTGTTTTTT
TRBV20-1	.	TRBJ2-7	TRBD1	CSARGGTATPDSYEQYF	TGCAGTGCTAGAGGGGGGACAGCCACACCGGACTCCTACGAGCAGTACTTC
TRBV29-1	.	TRBJ1-1	.	CSVEDRLNTEAFF	TGCAGCGTTGAAGATCGACTGAACACTGAAGCTTTCTTT
TRBV7-9	.	TRBJ1-1	.	CASSSWEGIPEAFF	TGTGCCAGCAGCTCCTGGGAGGGAATCCCTGAAGCTTTCTTT
TRBV5-1	.	TRBJ2-3	TRBD2	CASSLALAGAPDTQYF	TGCGCCAGCAGCTTGGCGCTAGCGGGGGCCCCAGATACGCAGTATTTT
TRBV3-1	.	TRBJ2-7	TRBD1	CASSQGRQGAYEQYF	TGTGCCAGCAGCCAAGGGCGGCAGGGGGCCTACGAGCAGTACTTC
TRBV2	.	TRBJ2-3	.	CASSDYISTDTQYF	TGTGCCAGCAGTGACTATATAAGCACAGATACGCAGTATTTT
TRBV7-9	.	TRBJ1-2	TRBD1	CASSSDEGQGRGGYTF	TGTGCCAGCAGCAGCGACGAGGGACAGGGGAGAGGGGGCTACACCTTC
TRBV4-3	.	TRBJ2-7	TRBD2	CASSQELAGGLFGSYEQYF	TGCGCCAGCAGCCAAGAGCTAGCGGGGGGCCTGTTTGGCTCCTACGAGCAGTACTTC
TRBV3-1	.	TRBJ2-1	TRBD2	CASSQDLSGTYNEQFF	TGTGCCAGCAGCCAAGACTTAAGCGGGACCTACAATGAGCAGTTCTTC
TRBV28	.	TRBJ2-7	TRBD2	CASSFSRTSGRAGYEQYF	TGTGCCAGCAGTTTTAGCCGGACTAGCGGGAGGGCAGGCTACGAGCAGTACTTC
TRBV19	.	TRBJ1-1	.	CASSFPTVNTEAFF	TGTGCCAGTAGTTTCCCGACCGTCAACACTGAAGCTTTCTTT
TRBV6-2/TRBV6-3	.	TRBJ1-1	.	CASSYSIGQLGTEAFF	TGTGCCAGCAGTTACTCGATAGGGCAGCTAGGCACTGAAGCTTTCTTT
TRBV3-1	.	TRBJ1-1	.	CASSQSPGGADTEAFF	TGTGCCAGCAGCCAGTCCCCGGGGGGGGCAGACACTGAAGCTTTCTTT
TRBV20-1	.	TRBJ2-1	.	CSGTNRATNSYNEQFF	TGCAGTGGAACAAACCGGGCCACGAACTCCTACAATGAGCAGTTCTTC
TRBV6-2/TRBV6-3	.	TRBJ2-7	.	CASSSLVSSETYEQYF	TGTGCCAGCAGTTCCTTAGTGTCTAGCGAGACCTACGAGCAGTACTTC
TRBV5-6	.	TRBJ1-1	TRBD1	CASSSWTGTMNTEAFF	TGTGCCAGCAGCAGCTGGACAGGGACCATGAACACTGAAGCTTTCTTT
TRBV23-1	.	TRBJ2-5	.	CATSGERGETQYF	TGCGCCACCTCAGGGGAAAGGGGGGAGACCCAGTACTTC
TRBV4-3	.	TRBJ2-3	TRBD2	CASSQDPAGGSSDTQYF	TGCGCCAGCAGCCAAGATCCGGCGGGGGGGTCTTCGGATACGCAGTATTTT
TRBV2	.	TRBJ2-7	.	CASLIQANYEQYF	TGTGCCAGCTTAATCCAGGCTAACTACGAGCAGTACTTC
TRBV7-9	.	TRBJ2-1	TRBD2	CASSSEASGNHEQFF	TGTGCCAGCAGCTCCGAGGCTAGCGGGAACCATGAGCAGTTCTTC
TRBV6-5	few	TRBJ2-7	.	CASSGRQTYYEQYF	TGTGCCAGCAGTGGCCGGCAGACTTACTACGAGCAGTACTTC
TRBV7-9	.	TRBJ1-3	.	CASSFRQGGGNTIYF	TGTGCCAGCAGCTTCCGCCAGGGTGGTGGAAACACCATATATTTT
TRBV20-1	.	TRBJ2-2	TRBD2	CSAPGTSPRGTGELFF	TGCAGTGCCCCCGGGACTAGCCCGAGGGGCACCGGGGAGCTGTTTTTT
TRBV10-3	.	TRBJ2-5	TRBD2	CAISESTSLGGETQYF	TGTGCCATCAGTGAGTCGACCAGTCTCGGGGGGGAGACCCAGTACTTC
TRBV7-9	.	TRBJ1-1	.	CASRTGTAEAFF	TGTGCCAGCAGAACGGGGACGGCTGAAGCTTTCTTT
TRBV4-3	.	TRBJ2-7	TRBD2	CASSLGLAGEREQYF	TGCGCCAGCAGCCTAGGACTAGCGGGAGAACGCGAGCAGTACTTC
TRBV6-5	.	TRBJ1-5	.	CASSPLGEGDQPQHF	TGTGCCAGCAGCCCCCTCGGGGAGGGTGATCAGCCCCAGCATTTT
TRBV6-2/TRBV6-3	.	TRBJ2-7	TRBD1	CASSYYLDREAYEQYF	TGTGCCAGCAGTTACTATTTGGACAGGGAGGCCTACGAGCAGTACTTC
TRBV6-2/TRBV6-3	.	TRBJ1-1	TRBD1	CASTNGVTGPMNTEAFF	TGTGCCAGCACCAACGGGGTGACAGGGCCCATGAACACTGAAGCTTTCTTT